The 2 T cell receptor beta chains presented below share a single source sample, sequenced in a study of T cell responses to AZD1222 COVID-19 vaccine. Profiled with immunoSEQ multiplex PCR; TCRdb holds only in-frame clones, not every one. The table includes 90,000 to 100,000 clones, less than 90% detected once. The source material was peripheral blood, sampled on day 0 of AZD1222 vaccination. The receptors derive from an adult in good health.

Here the CDR3 reads CASSIFMGAAFF. The CDR3 nucleotides read TGTGCCAGTAGTATTTTTATGGGGGCAGCTTTCTTT. V is TRBV19 and J is TRBJ1-1, with TRBD1 as a possible D gene (6 bases). Trimming removed 3 bases from V and 10 bases from J, with 12 bases in between. The CDR3 extends over 12 amino acids. Germline CDR1 reads LNHDA; CDR2 reads SQIVND (reference sequence).

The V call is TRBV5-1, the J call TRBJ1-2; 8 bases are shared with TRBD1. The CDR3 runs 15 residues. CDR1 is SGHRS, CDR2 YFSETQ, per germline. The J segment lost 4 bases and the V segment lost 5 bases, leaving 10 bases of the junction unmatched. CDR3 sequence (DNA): TGCGCCAGCAGACCTGGGACAGGCGACGCCTATGGCTACACCTTC. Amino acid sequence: CASRPGTGDAYGYTF.